Following are 8 T cell receptor beta chains from one sample sequenced in a study of T cell responses to AZD1222 COVID-19 vaccine. Sequenced by immunoSEQ multiplex PCR; TCRdb stores in-frame clones only, minus some. The sample holds about 110,000 clones, around 87% seen once. Sequences were derived from peripheral blood, sampled on day 0 of AZD1222 vaccination. The source of these receptors is an adult in good health.

This chain joins TRBV27 and TRBJ1-1; D is possibly TRBD1 (6 bases). In germline, CDR1 is MNHEY, CDR2 SMNVEV (reference sequence). The V gene lost 5 bases and the J gene lost 11 bases, with 21 bases spanning the gap. This CDR3 contains 14 residues. The CDR3 bases are TGTGCCAGCAGTCCACTAACAGGGTTACGTAGGGCTTTCTTT. Amino acid sequence: CASSPLTGLRRAFF.

This clone has just one count. The V call is TRBV6-1, the J call TRBJ1-5; 7 bases are shared with TRBD1. The CDR3 consists of 16 residues. Germline trimming cut 1 base from V and 2 bases from J; bases unmatched to any gene: 5. Germline CDR1 MNHNS, CDR2 SASEGT. The DNA of the CDR3 is TGTGCCAGCAGTGAAGAAAGGGGGCTTGGCAATCAGCCCCAGCATTTT. This translates into CASSEERGLGNQPQHF.

This sequence joins TRBV5-4 and TRBJ1-4, with a tentative D call TRBD1 (6 bases). The CDR3 is 16 residues long. With 0 bases removed from V and 8 bases from J, the gap between germline ends came to 17 bases. Per germline, CDR1 SGHNT and CDR2 YYREEE (reference sequence). CDR3 in amino acids: CASSLEGHSTGEKLFF. The CDR3 coding sequence is TGTGCCAGCAGCTTGGAGGGACACTCCACTGGGGAAAAACTGTTTTTT.

The chain is built from TRBV7-9 and TRBJ1-5; the D gene is possibly TRBD1 (6 bases). The CDR3 is made up of 13 amino acids. The V gene's germline CDR1 is SEHNR and CDR2 FQNEAQ (reference sequence). The V end lost 3 bases, the J end lost 6 bases, and 9 bases lay between the germline ends. Here the CDR3 reads CASSLTGSQPQHF. CDR3 nucleotides: TGTGCCAGCAGCTTGACAGGAAGTCAGCCCCAGCATTTT.

This chain joins TRBV7-9 and TRBJ1-1; D call uncertain. From germline, CDR1 is SEHNR and CDR2 FQNEAQ (reference sequence). The CDR3 is made up of 12 amino acids. V lost 3 bases to trimming and J lost 7 bases, with 9 bases between them. CDR3 in amino acids: CASSLVGIEAFF. The CDR3, as DNA: TGTGCCAGCAGCTTGGTGGGGATTGAAGCTTTCTTT.

The CDR3 nucleotides read TGTGCCAGCAGGACACTAGCGAGAGAGACCCAGTACTTC. Translating gives CASRTLARETQYF. J is TRBJ2-5 and V is TRBV2, with 7 bases identical to TRBD2. The germline V gene encodes CDR1 SNHLY and CDR2 FYNNEI. V gave up 6 bases and J gave up 4 bases; unmatched junction bases: 5. The CDR3 is made up of 13 amino acids.

This chain links TRBV5-4 with TRBJ1-1, with D possibly TRBD1 on 5 matching bases. Germline values: CDR1 SGHNT, CDR2 YYREEE (reference sequence). This CDR3 has 13 residues. V lost 0 bases and J 6 bases, leaving 9 bases between the germline ends. This CDR3 is CASSLGGASEAFF. The CDR3 coding sequence is TGTGCCAGCAGCTTGGGAGGGGCGTCTGAAGCTTTCTTT.

V usage is TRBV7-2 and J usage is TRBJ1-6; no reliable D call. The CDR3 is 16 amino acids. Germline V gene lookup returns CDR1 SGHTA and CDR2 FQGNSA. Trimming took off 0 bases at V and 6 bases at J, with 12 bases between the two ends. Here the CDR3 DNA reads TGTGCCAGCAGCTTAGCTGGCGTCGGCATTAATTCACCCCTCCACTTT. Protein product: CASSLAGVGINSPLHF.